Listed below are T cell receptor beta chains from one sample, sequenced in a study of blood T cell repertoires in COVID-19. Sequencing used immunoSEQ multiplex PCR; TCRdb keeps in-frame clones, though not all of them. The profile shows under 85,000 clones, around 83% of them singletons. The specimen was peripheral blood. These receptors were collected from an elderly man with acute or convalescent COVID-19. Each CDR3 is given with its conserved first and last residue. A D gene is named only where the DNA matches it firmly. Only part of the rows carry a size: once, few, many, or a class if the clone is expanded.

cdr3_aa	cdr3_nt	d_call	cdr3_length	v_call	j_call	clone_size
CASSLGLSDEKLFF	TGTGCCAGCAGCTTAGGCTTGAGTGATGAAAAACTGTTTTTT	.	14	TRBV7-9	TRBJ1-4	.
CATSDAGQGTTEAFF	TGTGCCACCAGTGACGCGGGACAGGGGACCACTGAAGCTTTCTTT	TRBD1	15	TRBV24-1	TRBJ1-1	few
CASSPRTGGDDGYTF	TGCGCCAGCAGCCCCCGGACAGGGGGAGACGATGGCTACACCTTC	TRBD1	15	TRBV5-1	TRBJ1-2	.
CASSSGGNFYEQYF	TGTGCCAGCAGTTCAGGGGGTAATTTTTACGAGCAGTACTTC	TRBD1	14	TRBV28	TRBJ2-7	.
CASRAGVNYGYTF	TGTGCCAGCAGGGCAGGGGTTAACTATGGCTACACCTTC	.	13	TRBV6-4	TRBJ1-2	.
CASSLDLPGQGYGYTF	TGCGCCAGCAGCTTAGATCTACCGGGACAGGGGTATGGCTACACCTTC	TRBD1	16	TRBV5-1	TRBJ1-2	.
CASSLESQGHGYTF	TGCGCCAGCAGCTTGGAGAGCCAGGGCCATGGCTACACCTTC	.	14	TRBV5-1	TRBJ1-2	.
CASSTGTGYGYTF	TGTGCCAGCAGCACCGGGACAGGCTATGGCTACACCTTC	TRBD1	13	TRBV7-2	TRBJ1-2	.
CASSLAGGPDTQYF	TGCGCCAGCAGCCTAGCGGGAGGGCCAGATACGCAGTATTTT	TRBD2	14	TRBV5-1	TRBJ2-3	.
CASSPLRDSYGYTF	TGTGCCAGCAGCCCCCTGCGGGACAGCTATGGCTACACCTTC	TRBD1	14	TRBV27	TRBJ1-2	few
CASSLQETGGGDTQYF	TGCGCCAGCAGCTTGCAGGAAACAGGGGGTGGGGATACGCAGTATTTT	TRBD1	16	TRBV5-1	TRBJ2-3	.
CASSPQGIYTDTQYF	TGTGCCAGCTCACCACAGGGAATATACACAGATACGCAGTATTTT	.	15	TRBV21-1	TRBJ2-3	.
CASSLMGQDYGYTF	TGTGCCAGCAGCTTAATGGGACAGGACTATGGCTACACCTTC	TRBD1	14	TRBV7-8	TRBJ1-2	few
CASRDRANTGELFF	TGTGCCAGCAGGGACAGAGCGAACACCGGGGAGCTGTTTTTT	.	14	TRBV6-5	TRBJ2-2	.
CASSELLQGVMDYGYTF	TGCGCCAGCAGTGAGCTTCTCCAGGGCGTGATGGACTATGGCTACACCTTC	.	17	TRBV10-2	TRBJ1-2	.
CASSLGQGRASWTGELFF	TGTGCCAGCAGCTTAGGACAGGGAAGAGCATCGTGGACCGGGGAGCTGTTTTTT	TRBD1	18	TRBV11-3	TRBJ2-2	.
CARLEGGRLSGANVLTF	TGTGCCAGACTAGAAGGGGGCAGACTCTCTGGGGCCAACGTCCTGACTTTC	.	17	TRBV30	TRBJ2-6	.
CASSLTRPRRGGHGELFF	TGTGCCAGCAGCTTAACGCGCCCCCGGCGGGGGGGCCACGGGGAGCTGTTTTTT	TRBD2	18	TRBV7-3	TRBJ2-2	.
CASRDTGNTEAFF	TGTGCCAGCAGGGATACAGGGAACACTGAAGCTTTCTTT	.	13	TRBV6-5	TRBJ1-1	.
CATSGTGGAYEQYF	TGTGCCACCAGTGGGACAGGGGGGGCCTACGAGCAGTACTTC	TRBD1	14	TRBV24-1	TRBJ2-7	.
CASSDPRQGAIETQYF	TGTGCCAGCAGTGACCCCCGACAGGGCGCGATAGAGACCCAGTACTTC	TRBD1	16	TRBV25-1	TRBJ2-5	.
CASSSKTGGANYGYTF	TGTGCCAGCAGCTCCAAGACAGGAGGAGCTAACTATGGCTACACCTTC	.	16	TRBV7-8	TRBJ1-2	.
CASSTLGTGKNIQYF	TGTGCCAGCAGTACCCTCGGGACAGGCAAAAACATTCAGTACTTC	TRBD1	15	TRBV27	TRBJ2-4	.
CASSQPGTGYNEQFF	TGTGCCAGCAGCCAACCCGGGACAGGGTACAATGAGCAGTTCTTC	TRBD1	15	TRBV5-4	TRBJ2-1	.
CASSYTTGGPDTQYF	TGTGCCAGCAGTTACACGACAGGAGGCCCAGATACGCAGTATTTT	.	15	TRBV6-5	TRBJ2-3	few
CASSFGLGSTEAFF	TGTGCCAGCAGCTTTGGTCTCGGGAGCACTGAAGCTTTCTTT	.	14	TRBV7-3	TRBJ1-1	.
CASSFPQGGEQYF	TGTGCCAGCAGTTTCCCCCAGGGAGGCGAGCAGTACTTC	.	13	TRBV12-3/TRBV12-4	TRBJ2-7	.